This T cell receptor beta chain was sequenced during a study of blood T cell repertoires in COVID-19. Sequencing used immunoSEQ multiplex PCR; TCRdb keeps in-frame clones, though not all of them. The table shows tens of thousands of clones, with more than 90% occurring only once. This TCR was recovered from a human donor in a cohort sampled during active COVID-19. Specimen: peripheral blood.

The CDR3 sequence: CASSIEQGRAYYSGNTIYF. CDR3 nucleotide sequence: TGTGCCAGCAGCATCGAACAGGGACGAGCATACTACTCTGGAAACACCATATATTTT. This chain connects TRBV5-8 to TRBJ1-3, with D perhaps TRBD1 (6 bases). The CDR3 is 19 residues long. The germline gives CDR1 SGHTS, CDR2 YDEGEE. V was cut by 4 bases and J by 0 bases, with 23 bases left in between.